A single T cell receptor beta chain is shown here with its context. Its antigen is still unknown. 5'RACE primed at constant segments yielded TCR alpha and TCR beta cDNA libraries bearing sample barcodes and UMIs. TCRdb analysed the 5' RACE reads with MiXCR anew, one entry per CDR3 protein. This table holds over 500,000 distinct CDR3 sequences, roughly 17% found once. This CDR3 is built from 11 residues. CDR1 and CDR2 from the germline V gene are MGHDK and SYGVNS. V gave up 4 bases and J gave up 4 bases, with 5 bases separating them. The sample belongs to a study of T-cell memory formation after mild COVID-19. General study findings and limits: Contracting CD8+ clones were enriched in EMRA, CD4+ mainly in CM and EM. That cross-reactive memory joined was suggested by some responding clones appearing in pre-infection memory.

The TCR originated in an adult woman who had mild COVID-19 (a few samples of this study predate the infection). Cell type and time point are not known. The sequenced sample was PBMCs or a T cell subset sorted from them (not recorded which). This sequence joins TRBV25-1 and TRBJ2-7; D unclear. The CDR3 spells CASSGLYEQYF. The CDR3 bases are TGTGCCAGCAGTGGACTTTACGAGCAGTACTTC.